The present entry profiles one T cell receptor beta chain with its context. This sample is drawn from a study of blood T cell repertoires in COVID-19. The overall study: The United States, Italy and Spain provided the acute and convalescent COVID-19 samples. The analysed material was cDNA or gDNA that came from T cells, B-cell-depleted T cells, or PBMCs.

Under the authors' procedure: Reference gene primer amplification gave estimated nucleated cell counts. The assay was immunoSEQ multiplex PCR, and TCRdb's table has in-frame clones only and misses some. The D gene and trimming were derived from the DNA, and the V and J assignments and clone size from that table. The sample holds approximately 260,000 clones, approximately 89% seen once. V lost 5 bases to trimming and J lost 5 bases, with 10 bases between them. The CDR3 has 12 residues. CDR1 is LNHDA, CDR2 SQIVND, per germline (reference sequence). It was during active infection that Seattle patients were enrolled and then longitudinally followed.

The chain recombines TRBV19 with TRBJ2-7; TRBD1 might be the D (6 bases). The TCR sequence derives from a woman aged 70-85 years with COVID-19, enrolled during active disease. Sequenced material: peripheral blood. The CDR3 DNA follows: TGTGCCAGTAGTGCACAGGGAGACGAGCAGTACTTC. Its translation: CASSAQGDEQYF.